This TCR beta chain was sequenced during a study of CD8 T cells in ankylosing spondylitis. Study results and limitations: Both synovial fluid and blood in reactive arthritis had previously been reported to carry some motif variants. Matched synovial fluid from ankylosing spondylitis patients was reported to be enriched for disease-linked clones.

Quantitative 5'-RACE was performed with molecular barcodes, and it yielded the TCR beta libraries. Each CDR3 protein is one row after TCRdb ran MiXCR on the 5' RACE reads. In the table there are roughly 230,000 distinct CDR3 sequences, roughly 8% of which are singletons. This clonotype was picked up many times. As yet, its antigen is unknown. CDR1 and CDR2 (germline): MDHEN, SYDVKM. V dropped 5 bases and J dropped 2 bases, with 15 bases sitting between them. The CDR3 has 15 residues. What was sequenced was blood, either unsorted or a sorted T cell fraction (not recorded which). The receptor comes from a female donor with ankylosing spondylitis or in good health (not recorded which). The chain is built from TRBV28 and TRBJ2-5; tentatively, D is TRBD2 (5 bases). CDR3 loop: CASSPDQTGQETQYF. In DNA, the CDR3 is TGTGCCAGCAGTCCTGATCAGACGGGGCAAGAGACCCAGTACTTC.